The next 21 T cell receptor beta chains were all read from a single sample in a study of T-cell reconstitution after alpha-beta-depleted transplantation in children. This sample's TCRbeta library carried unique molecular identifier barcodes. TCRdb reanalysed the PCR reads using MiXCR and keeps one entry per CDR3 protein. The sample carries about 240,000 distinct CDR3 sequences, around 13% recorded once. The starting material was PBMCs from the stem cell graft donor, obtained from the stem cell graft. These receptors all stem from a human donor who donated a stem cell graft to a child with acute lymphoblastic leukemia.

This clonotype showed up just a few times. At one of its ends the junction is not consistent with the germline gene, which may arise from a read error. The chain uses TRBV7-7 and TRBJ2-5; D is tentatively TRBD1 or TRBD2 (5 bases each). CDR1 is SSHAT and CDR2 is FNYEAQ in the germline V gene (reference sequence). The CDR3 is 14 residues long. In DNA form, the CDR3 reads TGTGCTAGCAGCCGGCGAGGGACCCAAGAGACCCAGTACTTC. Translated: CASSRRGTQETQYF.

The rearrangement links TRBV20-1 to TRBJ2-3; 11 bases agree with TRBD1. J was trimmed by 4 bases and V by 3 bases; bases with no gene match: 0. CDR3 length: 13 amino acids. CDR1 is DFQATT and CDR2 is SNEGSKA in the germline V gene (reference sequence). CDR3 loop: CSARDRGPDTQYF. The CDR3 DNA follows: TGCAGTGCTAGGGACAGGGGGCCAGATACGCAGTATTTT.

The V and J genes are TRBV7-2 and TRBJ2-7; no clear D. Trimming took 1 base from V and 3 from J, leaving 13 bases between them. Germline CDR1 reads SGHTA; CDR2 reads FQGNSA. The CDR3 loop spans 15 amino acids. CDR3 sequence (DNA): TGTGCCAGCAGCTTAGGTCGCCAGTCGGGCTACGAGCAGTACTTC. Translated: CASSLGRQSGYEQYF.

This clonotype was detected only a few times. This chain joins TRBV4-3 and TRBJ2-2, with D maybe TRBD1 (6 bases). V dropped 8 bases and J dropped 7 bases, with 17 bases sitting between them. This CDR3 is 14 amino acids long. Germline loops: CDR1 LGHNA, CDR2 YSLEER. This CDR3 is CASRMWTAGGELFF. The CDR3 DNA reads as TGCGCCAGCCGCATGTGGACAGCAGGCGGGGAGCTGTTTTTT.

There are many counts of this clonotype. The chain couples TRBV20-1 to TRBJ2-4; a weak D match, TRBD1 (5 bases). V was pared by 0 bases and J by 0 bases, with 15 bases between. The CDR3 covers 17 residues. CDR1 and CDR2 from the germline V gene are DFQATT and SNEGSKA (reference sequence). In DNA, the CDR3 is TGCAGTGCTAGAGATCCCCCAGGGTCCTTAGCCAAAAACATTCAGTACTTC. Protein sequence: CSARDPPGSLAKNIQYF.

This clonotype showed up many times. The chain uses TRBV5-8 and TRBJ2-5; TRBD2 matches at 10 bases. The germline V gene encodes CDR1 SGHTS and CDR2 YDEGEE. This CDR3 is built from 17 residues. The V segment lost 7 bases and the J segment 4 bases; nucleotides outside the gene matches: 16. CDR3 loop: CASLQGGLAGARETQYF. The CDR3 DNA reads TGTGCCAGCCTACAGGGCGGGCTAGCGGGAGCTCGAGAGACCCAGTACTTC.

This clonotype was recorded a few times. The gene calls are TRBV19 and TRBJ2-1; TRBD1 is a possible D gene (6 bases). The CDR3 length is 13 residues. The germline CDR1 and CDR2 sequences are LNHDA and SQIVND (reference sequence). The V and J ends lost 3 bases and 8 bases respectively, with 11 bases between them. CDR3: CASSIPTGYEQFF. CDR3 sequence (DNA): TGTGCCAGTAGTATCCCCACAGGGTATGAGCAGTTCTTC.

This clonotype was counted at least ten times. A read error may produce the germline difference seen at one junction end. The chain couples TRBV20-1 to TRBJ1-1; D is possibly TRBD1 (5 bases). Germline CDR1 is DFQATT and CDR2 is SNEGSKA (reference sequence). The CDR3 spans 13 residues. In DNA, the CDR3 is TGCAATGCTAGGGACGGAGTGAACACTGAAGCTTTCTTT. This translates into CNARDGVNTEAFF.

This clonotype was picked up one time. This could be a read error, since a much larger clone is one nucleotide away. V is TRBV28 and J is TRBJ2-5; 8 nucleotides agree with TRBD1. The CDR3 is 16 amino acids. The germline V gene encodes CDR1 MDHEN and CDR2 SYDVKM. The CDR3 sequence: CDSSLGQGRPQETQYF. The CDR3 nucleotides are TGTGACAGCAGTTTAGGACAGGGTAGGCCCCAAGAGACCCAGTACTTC.

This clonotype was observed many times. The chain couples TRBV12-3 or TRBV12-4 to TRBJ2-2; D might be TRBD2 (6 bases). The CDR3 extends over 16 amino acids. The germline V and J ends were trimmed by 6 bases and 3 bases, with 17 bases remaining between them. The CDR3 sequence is CASSRGPGDYTGELFF. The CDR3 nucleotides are TGTGCCAGCAGCCGGGGACCGGGGGACTACACCGGGGAGCTGTTTTTT.

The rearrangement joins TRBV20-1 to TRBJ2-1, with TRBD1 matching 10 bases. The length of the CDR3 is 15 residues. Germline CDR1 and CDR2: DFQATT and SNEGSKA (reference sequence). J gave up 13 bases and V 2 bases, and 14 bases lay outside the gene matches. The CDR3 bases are TGCAGTGCTAGAACACCGGGGACAGGGGTTAATCGACAGTTCTTC. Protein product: CSARTPGTGVNRQFF.

The CDR3 loop is CASNPGLAGGNEQFF. For the CDR3, the DNA is TGTGCCAGTAACCCGGGACTAGCGGGAGGCAATGAGCAGTTCTTC. The chain uses TRBV19 and TRBJ2-1; 15 bases line up with TRBD2. The CDR3 is 15 residues long. From germline, CDR1 is LNHDA and CDR2 SQIVND (reference sequence). V trimming: 7 bases; J trimming: 6 bases; junction bases outside the gene matches: 4.

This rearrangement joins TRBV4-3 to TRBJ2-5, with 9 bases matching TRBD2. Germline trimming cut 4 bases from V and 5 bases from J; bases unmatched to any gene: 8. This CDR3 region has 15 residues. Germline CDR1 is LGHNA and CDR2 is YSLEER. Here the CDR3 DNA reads TGCGCCAGCAGCCTTCGCGGGGGGGCCAGGGAGACCCAGTACTTC. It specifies CASSLRGGARETQYF.

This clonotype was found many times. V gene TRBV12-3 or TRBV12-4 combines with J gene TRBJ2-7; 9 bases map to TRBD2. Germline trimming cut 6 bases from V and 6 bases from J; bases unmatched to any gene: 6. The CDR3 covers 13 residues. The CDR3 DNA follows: TGTGCCAGCAGGCGGGAGGGTACTGGCGAGCAGTACTTC. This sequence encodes CASRREGTGEQYF.

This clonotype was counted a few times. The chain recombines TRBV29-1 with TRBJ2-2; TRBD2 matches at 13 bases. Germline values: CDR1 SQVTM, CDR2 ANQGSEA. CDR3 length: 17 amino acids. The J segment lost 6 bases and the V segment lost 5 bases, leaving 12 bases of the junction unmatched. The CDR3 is CSVLGSWTSGGSGELFF. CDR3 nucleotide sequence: TGCAGCGTTTTAGGAAGCTGGACTAGCGGGGGTTCCGGGGAGCTGTTTTTT.

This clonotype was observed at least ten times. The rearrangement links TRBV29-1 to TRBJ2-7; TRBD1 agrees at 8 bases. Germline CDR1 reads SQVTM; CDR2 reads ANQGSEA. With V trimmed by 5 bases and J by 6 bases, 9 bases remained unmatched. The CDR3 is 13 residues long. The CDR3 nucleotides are TGCAGCGTTTCCAGACAGGGGATGGTCGAGCAGTACTTC. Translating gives CSVSRQGMVEQYF.

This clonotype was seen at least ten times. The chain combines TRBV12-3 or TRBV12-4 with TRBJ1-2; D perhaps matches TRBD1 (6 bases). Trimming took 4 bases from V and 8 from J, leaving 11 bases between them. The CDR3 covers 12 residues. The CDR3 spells CASSWGGDGYTF. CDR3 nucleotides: TGTGCCAGCAGTTGGGGGGGCGACGGCTACACCTTC.

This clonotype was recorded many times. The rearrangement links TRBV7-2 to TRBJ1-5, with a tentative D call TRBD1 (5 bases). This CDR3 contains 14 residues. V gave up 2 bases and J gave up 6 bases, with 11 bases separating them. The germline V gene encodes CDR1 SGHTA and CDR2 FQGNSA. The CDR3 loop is CASSLRGVRQPQHF. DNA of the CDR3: TGTGCCAGCAGCTTAAGGGGAGTACGTCAGCCCCAGCATTTT.

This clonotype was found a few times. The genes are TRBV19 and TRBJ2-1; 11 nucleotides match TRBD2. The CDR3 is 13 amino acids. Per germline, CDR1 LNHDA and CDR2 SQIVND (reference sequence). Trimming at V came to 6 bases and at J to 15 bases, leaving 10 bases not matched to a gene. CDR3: CASSPSGRRGWFF. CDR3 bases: TGTGCCAGTAGCCCTAGCGGGAGGCGGGGGTGGTTCTTC. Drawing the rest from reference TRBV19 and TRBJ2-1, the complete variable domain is DGGITQSPKYLFRKEGQNVTLSCEQNLNHDAMYWYRQDPGQGLRLIYYSQIVNDFQKGDIAEGYSVSREKKESFPLTVTSAQKNPTAFYLCASSPSGRRGWFFGPGTRLTVL.

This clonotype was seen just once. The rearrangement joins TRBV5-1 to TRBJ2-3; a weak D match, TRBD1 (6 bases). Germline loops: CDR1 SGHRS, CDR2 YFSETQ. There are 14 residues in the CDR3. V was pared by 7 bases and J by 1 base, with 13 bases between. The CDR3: CASGRDTGTDTQYF. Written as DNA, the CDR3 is TGCGCCAGCGGCCGGGACACCGGCACAGATACGCAGTATTTT. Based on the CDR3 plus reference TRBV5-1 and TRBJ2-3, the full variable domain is KAGVTQTPRYLIKTRGQQVTLSCSPISGHRSVSWYQQTPGQGLQFLFEYFSETQRNKGNFPGRFSGRQFSNSRSEMNVSTLELGDSALYLCASGRDTGTDTQYFGPGTRLTVL.

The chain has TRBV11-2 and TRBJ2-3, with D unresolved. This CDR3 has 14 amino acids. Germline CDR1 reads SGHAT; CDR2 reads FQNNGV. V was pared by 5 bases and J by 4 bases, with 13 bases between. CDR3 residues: CASSLGISPDTQYF. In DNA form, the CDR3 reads TGTGCCAGCAGCCTTGGCATTTCTCCAGATACGCAGTATTTT.